The 8 T cell receptor beta chains below come from one sample, sequenced in a study of radiation and T cells in renal cell carcinoma. Here immunoSEQ multiplex PCR was the method, and the copy in TCRdb shows in-frame clones only, minus some. The sample has some 120,000 clones; 75% to 90% are singletons. The sample's time point: blood 2 weeks post-SBRT. Treatment defined: 15 Gy SBRT to primary tumor, nephrectomy 4 weeks later. The sequences come from blood, collected from a patient whose treatment included radiotherapy and nephrectomy. The receptor source for this set is a woman in her fifties or sixties with renal cell carcinoma.

The rearrangement uses TRBV28 and TRBJ1-5; D ambiguous. The CDR3 length is 18 residues. Trimming took 6 bases from V and 3 from J, leaving 24 bases between them. Germline V gene lookup returns CDR1 MDHEN and CDR2 SYDVKM. CDR3 nucleotides: TGTGCCAGCAGCCCCGCGTCACGGGGTATTTCCAACAATCAGCCCCAGCATTTT. It codes for CASSPASRGISNNQPQHF.

The chain has TRBV5-5 and TRBJ1-6, with 7 positions matching TRBD1. This CDR3 spans 16 amino acids. V lost 3 bases, J lost 2 bases, and 5 bases stayed unmatched. Germline assignment: CDR1 SGHKS and CDR2 YYEKEE (reference sequence). CDR3: CASSYRGETYNSPLHF. DNA of the CDR3: TGTGCCAGCAGCTACAGGGGCGAGACCTATAATTCACCCCTCCACTTT.

The rearrangement joins TRBV5-1 to TRBJ1-2, with a tentative D call TRBD1 (6 bases). Between the trimmed V and J ends, which lost 0 bases and 7 bases, there was a span of 19 bases. This CDR3 comprises 16 residues. Germline V lookup: CDR1 SGHRS, CDR2 YFSETQ. CDR3 nucleotide sequence: TGCGCCAGCAGCTTGGTTCTAACGGGACAAAGACGTGGCTACACCTTC. Protein product: CASSLVLTGQRRGYTF.

The chain couples TRBV19 to TRBJ1-4; D remains unclear. V lost 6 bases, J lost 5 bases, and 4 bases lay in between. The CDR3 runs to 11 residues. Germline V gives CDR1 LNHDA, CDR2 SQIVND (reference sequence). CDR3 amino acids: CASRTNEKLFF. DNA for the CDR3: TGTGCCAGTAGGACGAATGAAAAACTGTTTTTT.

The chain carries TRBV7-9 and TRBJ2-7; 9 bases are a match to TRBD1. In germline, CDR1 is SEHNR, CDR2 FQNEAQ (reference sequence). The ends lost 5 bases at V and 2 bases at J; junction bases unmatched: 4. The CDR3 consists of 14 residues. DNA of the CDR3: TGTGCCAGCAGCACGGACAGGGGTACCTACGAGCAGTACTTC. It encodes CASSTDRGTYEQYF.

This chain uses TRBV7-9 with TRBJ2-5; D is ambiguous. Trimming took off 4 bases at V and 4 bases at J, with 7 bases between the two ends. The CDR3 totals 12 residues. In germline, CDR1 is SEHNR, CDR2 FQNEAQ (reference sequence). The CDR3 is CASSSLGETQYF. As DNA, the CDR3 is TGTGCCAGCAGCTCACTCGGAGAGACCCAGTACTTC.

The chain uses TRBV12-2 and TRBJ1-5; the table's D call of TRBD1 was not tested on the DNA. TRBV12-2 represents a pseudogene. This CDR3 has 16 amino acids. This CDR3 reads CASRLARTISNQPQHF. The CDR3 nucleotides read TGTGCAAGTCGCTTAGCCCGGACAATTAGCAATCAGCCCCAGCATTTT.

This rearrangement joins TRBV18 to TRBJ2-7; D not certain. Germline CDR1 KGHSH, CDR2 LQKENI. The CDR3 totals 15 residues. The V end lost 4 bases, the J end lost 2 bases, and 15 bases lay between the germline ends. The CDR3, as DNA: TGTGCCAGCTCACGTATCCTCAGCCCTGCCTACGAGCAGTACTTC. It translates to CASSRILSPAYEQYF.